The present T cell receptor (beta chain) was sequenced within a study of blood T cell repertoires in COVID-19. Study-wide context: PBMCs, B-cell-depleted T cells, or T cells provided the cDNA or gDNA that made up the material.

Under the authors' procedure: Estimated nucleated cell counts came from reference gene primer amplification. Produced via immunoSEQ multiplex PCR; TCRdb's table is partial and in-frame only. V and J calls and clone size follow that table, whereas D and trimming were derived from the DNA. The sample has some 48,000 clones; 78% are singletons. Germline V gene lookup returns CDR1 SNHLY and CDR2 FYNNEI. Trimming shortened V by 7 bases and J by 5 bases, and 20 bases separated the two germline ends. CDR3 length: 15 amino acids. Participants' own reports of clinical history determined their cohort assignment.

J is TRBJ2-5 and V is TRBV2; tentative D call: TRBD2 (7 bases). This receptor was taken from a woman aged 45 to 65 with acute COVID-19. The specimen sequenced was PBMCs or T cells enriched from blood (not recorded which). CDR3 nucleotides: TGTGCCAGCAATACCATCTGGGGGGGGCGGGAGACCCAGTACTTC. It encodes CASNTIWGGRETQYF.